This T cell receptor beta chain was recovered during a study of T cell changes during pregnancy in multiple sclerosis. The length of the CDR3 is 14 residues. The data were produced by immunoSEQ multiplex PCR, yet TCRdb's version contains in-frame clones alone and is incomplete. The sample holds under 130,000 clones, about 90% seen once. This clonotype was sampled from a female donor with multiple sclerosis, enrolled in a pregnancy study. The chain employs TRBV1 and TRBJ2-7; the table's D call, TRBD1, has no DNA check behind it. TRBV1 is classified as a pseudogene. The specimen comprised peripheral blood, sampled after pregnancy. The CDR3 loop reads CTSSQDRGVGEQYF. In DNA, the CDR3 is TGCACCAGCAGCCAAGACAGGGGTGTGGGAGAGCAGTACTTC.